This is a list of T cell receptor beta chains from one sample in a study of shared clonotypes between healthy human individuals. The protocol was immunoSEQ multiplex PCR, while the TCRdb copy is restricted to in-frame clones and leaves out a portion. The sample lists hundreds of thousands of clones; less than 85% were seen once. The sequencing input was memory CD4+ T cells sorted from blood. The receptors come from a woman in her 30s in good health. CDR3s include the opening cysteine and the closing phenylalanine or tryptophan. D genes are given only for firm matches. Clone size is stated in some rows and not others, as once, few, many or a class when expanded.

size	D	J	V	length	CDR3	DNA
NA	NA	TRBJ2-7	TRBV7-9	12	CASSLDPYEQYF	TGTGCCAGCAGCCTTGATCCCTACGAGCAGTACTTC
once	TRBD2	TRBJ2-5	TRBV2	17	CASSSLAGGSGGETQYF	TGTGCCAGCAGTTCTCTAGCGGGAGGATCAGGAGGAGAGACCCAGTACTTC
NA	NA	TRBJ1-5	TRBV6-1	14	CASSEDLGRQPQHF	TGTGCCAGCAGTGAAGACCTGGGGCGACAGCCCCAGCATTTT
NA	NA	TRBJ2-1	TRBV29-1	14	CSVASGHSYNEQFF	TGCAGCGTTGCAAGCGGACACTCCTACAATGAGCAGTTCTTC
NA	NA	TRBJ2-7	TRBV28	13	CASIEGAHYEQYF	TGTGCCAGCATTGAAGGGGCACACTACGAGCAGTACTTC
NA	NA	TRBJ2-5	TRBV5-1	17	CASSSLPGFGAEETQYF	TGCGCCAGCAGCTCCCTCCCCGGGTTCGGAGCGGAAGAGACCCAGTACTTC
NA	TRBD2	TRBJ2-7	TRBV28	14	CASSPTSGNYEQYF	TGTGCCAGCAGTCCTACTAGCGGGAATTACGAGCAGTACTTC
NA	NA	TRBJ2-7	TRBV6-6	13	CASSYGVTYEQYF	TGTGCCAGCAGTTACGGGGTCACCTACGAGCAGTACTTC
NA	NA	TRBJ2-5	TRBV29-1	12	CSVADRQETQYF	TGCAGCGTTGCGGACAGACAAGAGACCCAGTACTTC
NA	NA	TRBJ2-1	TRBV6-1	16	CASSDQPGSSYNEQFF	TGTGCCAGCAGTGACCAACCTGGGAGCTCCTACAATGAGCAGTTCTTC
few	NA	TRBJ1-2	TRBV7-9	13	CASTPADAIGYTF	TGTGCCAGCACCCCGGCGGACGCTATTGGCTACACCTTC
few	NA	TRBJ1-5	TRBV28	17	CASKSVFPNPRDQPQHF	TGTGCCAGCAAATCCGTTTTCCCAAACCCCCGCGATCAGCCCCAGCATTTT
NA	TRBD2	TRBJ2-1	TRBV7-2	15	CASSLLAGGGHEQFF	TGTGCCAGCAGCTTGCTAGCGGGAGGAGGGCATGAGCAGTTCTTC
once	NA	TRBJ2-3	TRBV11-3	13	CASSSSPGDTQYF	TGTGCCAGCAGCTCCAGTCCCGGGGATACGCAGTATTTT
NA	TRBD2	TRBJ2-1	TRBV2	15	CASSALAGAPNEQFF	TGTGCCAGCAGTGCCCTAGCGGGAGCCCCTAATGAGCAGTTCTTC
once	NA	TRBJ2-1	TRBV28	14	CASLPGGAYNEQFF	TGTGCCAGCCTCCCAGGGGGGGCCTACAATGAGCAGTTCTTC
NA	NA	TRBJ2-7	TRBV18	12	CASSPSGTEQYF	TGTGCCAGCTCACCATCGGGGACCGAGCAGTACTTC
few	NA	TRBJ2-5	TRBV29-1	13	CSGWNPYQETQYF	TGCAGCGGGTGGAACCCTTATCAGGAGACCCAGTACTTC
NA	TRBD2	TRBJ2-1	TRBV9	17	CASSTGLAGGSNNEQFF	TGTGCCAGCAGCACGGGACTAGCGGGGGGAAGTAACAATGAGCAGTTCTTC
NA	NA	TRBJ1-2	TRBV18	14	CASSPGTGPYGYTF	TGTGCCAGCTCACCAGGGACCGGACCCTATGGCTACACCTTC
NA	TRBD2	TRBJ2-1	TRBV29-1	15	CSVEEGRLAGYEQFF	TGCAGCGTTGAAGAGGGTCGACTAGCGGGGTACGAGCAGTTCTTC
NA	TRBD1	TRBJ1-1	TRBV9	15	CASSVSGDRNTEAFF	TGTGCCAGCAGCGTCTCTGGGGACAGAAACACTGAAGCTTTCTTT
NA	NA	TRBJ2-1	TRBV28	12	CASTSGYNEQFF	TGTGCCAGCACATCGGGCTACAATGAGCAGTTCTTC
once	NA	TRBJ1-2	TRBV19	14	CASTLKSDNYGYTF	TGTGCCAGTACCCTAAAGTCCGATAACTATGGCTACACCTTC
many	NA	TRBJ2-1	TRBV7-8	15	CASSPANGGGPEQFF	TGTGCCAGCAGCCCGGCGAACGGAGGGGGACCCGAGCAGTTCTTC
NA	TRBD1	TRBJ2-2	TRBV19	15	CASRLGQALTGELFF	TGTGCCAGTAGACTCGGACAGGCCCTGACCGGGGAGCTGTTTTTT
once	NA	TRBJ1-2	TRBV6-1	15	CASSEMAAVNYGYTF	TGTGCCAGCAGTGAAATGGCGGCGGTGAACTATGGCTACACCTTC
NA	NA	TRBJ2-7	TRBV5-1	11	CASSGDLEQYF	TGCGCCAGCAGCGGCGACCTAGAGCAGTACTTC
NA	TRBD1	TRBJ2-3	TRBV28	16	CASSLVRQGGTDTQYF	TGTGCCAGCAGTTTAGTCCGACAGGGTGGTACAGATACGCAGTATTTT
once	TRBD2	TRBJ2-3	TRBV6-5	15	CASSYRRGSTDTQYF	TGTGCCAGCAGTTACCGGCGGGGGAGCACAGATACGCAGTATTTT
NA	NA	TRBJ2-7	TRBV11-2	17	CASSLAGSDQGSYEQYF	TGTGCCAGCAGCTTAGCGGGGAGCGACCAAGGGTCCTACGAGCAGTACTTC
NA	NA	TRBJ1-2	TRBV5-1	18	CASSFAPADPRNINGYTF	TGCGCCAGCAGCTTTGCCCCCGCCGATCCAAGGAATATAAATGGCTACACCTTC
many	NA	TRBJ1-1	TRBV28	11	CASSLYTEAFF	TGTGCCAGCAGTTTATACACTGAAGCTTTCTTT
NA	NA	TRBJ1-1	TRBV18	15	CASSPPGRGGTEAFF	TGTGCCAGCTCACCACCGGGCAGGGGTGGCACTGAAGCTTTCTTT
NA	NA	TRBJ2-7	TRBV19	12	CASSDWDYEQYF	TGTGCCAGTAGTGACTGGGACTACGAGCAGTACTTC
NA	TRBD1	TRBJ2-4	TRBV5-1	15	CASSLAGQGANIQYF	TGCGCCAGCAGCTTGGCGGGACAGGGGGCGAACATTCAGTACTTC
NA	TRBD1	TRBJ2-5	TRBV6-5	16	CASSYHAGTGIGTQYF	TGTGCCAGCAGTTATCACGCCGGGACAGGGATAGGGACCCAGTACTTC
NA	NA	TRBJ2-1	TRBV6-6	16	CASRGLSWASLSEQFF	TGTGCCAGCAGGGGCCTTAGTTGGGCTAGTCTGAGTGAGCAGTTCTTC
NA	TRBD2	TRBJ2-1	TRBV20-1	10	CSALAGGPIF	TGCAGTGCTCTAGCGGGAGGGCCGATCTTC
NA	NA	TRBJ1-5	TRBV28	17	CATKPQRYLGRGQPQHF	TGTGCCACCAAACCCCAACGATATTTGGGCCGGGGGCAGCCCCAGCATTTT
many	NA	TRBJ1-1	TRBV28	12	CASQGSGSEAFF	TGTGCCAGTCAGGGTTCGGGAAGTGAAGCTTTCTTT
NA	TRBD2	TRBJ2-7	TRBV29-1	14	CSVSAGVGDYEQYF	TGCAGCGTCTCAGCGGGAGTGGGAGACTACGAGCAGTACTTC
NA	NA	TRBJ2-1	TRBV28	14	CASSLWDPTSEQFF	TGTGCCAGCAGTTTATGGGACCCCACCAGTGAGCAGTTCTTC
NA	TRBD2	TRBJ2-1	TRBV28	17	CASSPPWLAGRYNEQFF	TGTGCCAGCAGCCCCCCCTGGCTAGCGGGACGCTACAATGAGCAGTTCTTC
NA	NA	TRBJ2-2	TRBV6-6	15	CASSFLTGDAGELFF	TGTGCCAGCAGTTTCTTGACGGGAGACGCCGGGGAGCTGTTTTTT
once	NA	TRBJ2-5	TRBV9	16	CASSVEGSPHQETQYF	TGTGCCAGCAGCGTAGAGGGCAGCCCCCACCAAGAGACCCAGTACTTC
NA	NA	TRBJ1-3	TRBV6-1	18	CASSERVATGSSGNTIYF	TGTGCCAGCAGTGAAAGGGTTGCGACGGGATCCTCTGGAAACACCATATATTTT
NA	NA	TRBJ2-3	TRBV29-1	16	CSVGKRSDPRTDTQYF	TGCAGCGTGGGGAAACGTAGCGACCCAAGGACAGATACGCAGTATTTT
NA	NA	TRBJ2-6	TRBV19	15	CASNSPGAGANVLTF	TGTGCCAGTAACTCCCCCGGGGCTGGGGCCAACGTCCTGACTTTC